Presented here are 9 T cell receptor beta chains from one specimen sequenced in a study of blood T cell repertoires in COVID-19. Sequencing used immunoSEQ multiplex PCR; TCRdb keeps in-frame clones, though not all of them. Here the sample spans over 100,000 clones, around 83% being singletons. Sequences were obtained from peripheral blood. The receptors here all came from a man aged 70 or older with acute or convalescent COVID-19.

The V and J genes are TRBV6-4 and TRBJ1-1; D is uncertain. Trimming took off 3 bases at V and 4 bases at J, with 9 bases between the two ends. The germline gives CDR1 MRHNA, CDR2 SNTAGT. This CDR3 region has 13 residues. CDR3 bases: TGTGCCAGCAGTGAGTCTAGGCGCACTGAAGCTTTCTTT. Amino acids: CASSESRRTEAFF.

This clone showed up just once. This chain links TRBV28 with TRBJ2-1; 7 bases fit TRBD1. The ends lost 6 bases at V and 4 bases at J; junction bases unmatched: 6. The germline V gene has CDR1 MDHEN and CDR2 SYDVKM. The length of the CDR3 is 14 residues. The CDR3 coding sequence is TGTGCCAGCAGGTCGGACAGGACTTACAATGAGCAGTTCTTC. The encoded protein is CASRSDRTYNEQFF.

The CDR3 DNA is TGCGCCAGCAGTGAAATACGGGCGGGAACTGAAGCTTTCTTT. Translation gives CASSEIRAGTEAFF. The chain couples TRBV10-1 to TRBJ1-1; D gene ambiguous. Trimming pared 3 bases from V and 5 bases from J, leaving 13 bases between. The CDR3 spans 14 residues. CDR1 and CDR2 from the germline V gene are WNHNN and SYGVQD (reference sequence).

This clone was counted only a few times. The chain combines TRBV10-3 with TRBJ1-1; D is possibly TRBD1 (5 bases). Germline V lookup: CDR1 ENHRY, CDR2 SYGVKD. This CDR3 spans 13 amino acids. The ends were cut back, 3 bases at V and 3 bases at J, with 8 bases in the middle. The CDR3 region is CAISDGRDTEAFF. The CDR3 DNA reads TGTGCCATCAGTGACGGCAGGGACACTGAAGCTTTCTTT.

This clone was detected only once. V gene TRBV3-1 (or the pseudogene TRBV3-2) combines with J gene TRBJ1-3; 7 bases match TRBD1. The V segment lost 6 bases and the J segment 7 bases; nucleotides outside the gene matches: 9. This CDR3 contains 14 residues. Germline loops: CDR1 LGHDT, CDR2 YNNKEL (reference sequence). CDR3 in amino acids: CASRQEGAGNTIYF. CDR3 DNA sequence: TGTGCCAGCAGACAGGAGGGGGCCGGGAACACCATATATTTT.

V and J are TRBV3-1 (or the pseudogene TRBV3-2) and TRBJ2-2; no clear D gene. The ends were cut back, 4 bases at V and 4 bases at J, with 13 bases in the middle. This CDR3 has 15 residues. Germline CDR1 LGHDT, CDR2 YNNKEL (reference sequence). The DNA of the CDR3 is TGTGCCAGCAGCCGTCAACTCACCGTCACCGGGGAGCTGTTTTTT. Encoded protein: CASSRQLTVTGELFF.

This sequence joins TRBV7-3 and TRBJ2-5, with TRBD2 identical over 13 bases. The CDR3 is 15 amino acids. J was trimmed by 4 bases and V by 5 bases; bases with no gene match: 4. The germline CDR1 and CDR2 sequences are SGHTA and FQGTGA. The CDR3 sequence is CASSDGLAGVETQYF. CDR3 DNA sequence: TGTGCCAGCAGCGACGGACTAGCGGGAGTAGAGACCCAGTACTTC.

CDR3 nucleotides: TGTGCCAGCAGCCACCACTCGGGACAAAACACTGAAGCTTTCTTT. Encoded protein: CASSHHSGQNTEAFF. This rearrangement joins TRBV4-2 to TRBJ1-1, with TRBD1 as a possible D gene (6 bases). The CDR3 has 15 amino acids. The V gene's germline CDR1 is LGHNA and CDR2 YNFKEQ. V lost 3 bases and J 2 bases, leaving 13 bases between the germline ends.

CDR3 in amino acids: CASTRQVAFDGYTF. The DNA for the CDR3 is TGTGCCAGTACGCGACAGGTAGCTTTTGATGGCTACACCTTC. The rearrangement links TRBV19 to TRBJ1-2; tentatively, D is TRBD1 (6 bases). The CDR3 is made up of 14 amino acids. Per the germline V gene, CDR1 is LNHDA and CDR2 is SQIVND (reference sequence). V was pared by 7 bases and J by 6 bases, with 18 bases between.